A single sample gave rise to the 24 T cell receptor beta chains below, sequenced in a study of cytomegalovirus exposure and HLA in healthy donors. Primers included in the PCR were 60 Vbeta and 13 Jbeta primers. Profiling relied on immunoSEQ multiplex PCR, and the TCRdb table lists in-frame clones only, not all of them. This table holds 160,000 or so clones, about 71% found once. The sample consisted of PBMCs. The receptors come from a woman younger than 45 in good health and CMV-seronegative.

The rearrangement links TRBV7-6 to TRBJ2-7; 9 nucleotides line up with TRBD1. The CDR3 is 15 residues long. Germline V gives CDR1 SGHVS, CDR2 FNYEAQ. Trimming removed 6 bases from V and 3 bases from J; junction bases left unmatched: 9. Here the CDR3 DNA reads TGTGCCAGCAGTCCCCTTCAGGACAGGGGCTACGAGCAGTACTTC. It specifies CASSPLQDRGYEQYF.

The chain is built from TRBV9 and TRBJ2-1, with D perhaps matching TRBD2 (6 bases). Germline V lookup: CDR1 SGDLS, CDR2 YYNGEE. There are 14 residues in the CDR3. Trimming pared 4 bases from V and 9 bases from J, leaving 17 bases between. The CDR3 is CASSFGTPLVEQFF. CDR3 bases: TGTGCCAGCAGCTTCGGGACTCCTCTCGTTGAGCAGTTCTTC.

In this sample, this clone turned up once. This chain joins TRBV6-1 and TRBJ1-3; no reliable D call. Germline CDR1 and CDR2: MNHNS and SASEGT. V shed 3 bases and J shed 0 bases, with 9 bases lying between them. CDR3 length: 15 amino acids. The CDR3 spells CASSDILFSGNTIYF. For the CDR3, the DNA is TGTGCCAGCAGTGATATCTTATTCTCTGGAAACACCATATATTTT.

The chain joins TRBV5-1 to TRBJ1-1; 7 bases are a match to TRBD1. Germline-derived CDR1 and CDR2 are SGHRS and YFSETQ. The CDR3 spans 14 residues. V lost 7 bases to trimming and J lost 3 bases; unmatched junction nucleotides: 9. CDR3 coding DNA: TGCGCCAGCCAACCCTCAGGGGGGTACACTGAAGCTTTCTTT. It is translated as CASQPSGGYTEAFF.

V gene TRBV4-1 combines with J gene TRBJ2-5; no firm D call. Germline V gives CDR1 MGHRA, CDR2 YSYEKL. V lost 2 bases to trimming and J lost 4 bases, with 8 bases between them. The CDR3 has 13 amino acids. CDR3 bases: TGCGCCAGCAGCCAATTAGTCCGAGAGACCCAGTACTTC. It codes for CASSQLVRETQYF.

In this sample, this clone turned up once. V is TRBV14 and J is TRBJ2-3; no firm D call. Trimming took off 4 bases at V and 6 bases at J, with 8 bases between the two ends. Germline CDR1 reads SGHDN; CDR2 reads FVKESK. The CDR3 length is 12 residues. The CDR3 loop reads CASSLIDDTQYF. DNA for the CDR3: TGTGCCAGCAGCCTGATAGATGATACGCAGTATTTT.

This clone was counted a single time. This chain uses TRBV28 with TRBJ1-1; no reliable D call. CDR1 is MDHEN, CDR2 SYDVKM, per germline. There are 19 residues in the CDR3. V was trimmed by 2 bases and J by 5 bases, leaving 27 bases between them. This CDR3 is CASSLLITGSGPRVTEAFF. In nucleotides, the CDR3 is TGTGCCAGCAGTTTACTGATCACGGGGAGCGGGCCCCGGGTGACTGAAGCTTTCTTT. The full variable domain, completed using reference TRBV28 and TRBJ1-1, is DVKVTQSSRYLVKRTGEKVFLECVQDMDHENMFWYRQDPGLGLRLIYFSYDVKMKEKGDIPEGYSVSREKKERFSLILESASTNQTSMYLCASSLLITGSGPRVTEAFFGQGTRLTVV.

The table lists this clone with a few counts. J is TRBJ1-1 and V is TRBV4-1, with D hard to call. In germline, CDR1 is MGHRA, CDR2 YSYEKL. The CDR3 is made up of 18 amino acids. The V end lost 1 base, the J end lost 1 base, and 19 bases lay between the germline ends. The CDR3 protein is CASSQGILGRRRNTEAFF. The DNA of the CDR3 is TGCGCCAGCAGCCAAGGAATTTTGGGCCGGCGAAGGAACACTGAAGCTTTCTTT.

This clone has more than one count but fewer than ten. The chain is built from TRBV27 and TRBJ1-1; 7 nucleotides line up with TRBD1. The germline gives CDR1 MNHEY, CDR2 SMNVEV (reference sequence). The CDR3 is 14 residues long. The trim removed 3 bases at V and 5 bases at J, leaving 6 bases unmatched. CDR3 loop: CASSLERGRTEAFF. The CDR3 region has the DNA TGTGCCAGCAGTTTGGAAAGGGGGCGGACTGAAGCTTTCTTT.

This clone showed up just a few times. The CDR3 reads CASSLAGRGTEAFF. The DNA for the CDR3 is TGTGCCAGCAGTTTGGCAGGGCGAGGCACTGAAGCTTTCTTT. The chain combines TRBV27 with TRBJ1-1, with D maybe TRBD1 (5 bases). This CDR3 comprises 14 residues. Trimming shortened V by 3 bases and J by 4 bases, and 12 bases separated the two germline ends. From germline, CDR1 is MNHEY and CDR2 SMNVEV (reference sequence).

The chain has TRBV21-1 and TRBJ2-1; the D call of TRBD2 is as the table states it, not checked on the DNA. TRBV21-1 is a pseudogene locus. This CDR3 is 15 amino acids long. CDR3 sequence: CASSKYLDDDNEQFF. DNA of the CDR3: TGTGCCAGCAGCAAATACCTAGATGACGACAATGAGCAGTTCTTC.

This clone occurred a few times. The chain couples TRBV18 to TRBJ1-1, with 8 bases identical to TRBD1. After removal of 2 bases from V and 2 bases from J, the junction contained 4 bases not matched to a gene. Germline values: CDR1 KGHSH, CDR2 LQKENI. The CDR3 covers 15 residues. CDR3 in amino acids: CASSPRGQENTEAFF. CDR3 DNA sequence: TGTGCCAGCTCACCAAGGGGACAGGAAAACACTGAAGCTTTCTTT.

V usage is TRBV2 and J usage is TRBJ2-1; D is uncertain. Trimming left V 5 bases short and J 8 bases short, with 16 bases between. Germline loops: CDR1 SNHLY, CDR2 FYNNEI. The CDR3 length is 14 residues. Here the CDR3 reads CASSLGHASDEQFF. CDR3 in DNA: TGTGCCAGCAGTCTGGGCCATGCTTCGGATGAGCAGTTCTTC.

V usage is TRBV27 and J usage is TRBJ1-4, with unresolved D. Trimming removed 2 bases from V and 10 bases from J, with 20 bases in between. CDR3 length equals 16 residues. The germline V gene encodes CDR1 MNHEY and CDR2 SMNVEV (reference sequence). CDR3 sequence: CASSLRRPQEDGKLFF. The CDR3 nucleotides read TGTGCCAGCAGTTTAAGGAGACCCCAGGAGGACGGAAAACTGTTTTTT.

A few counts support this clone. The V and J genes are TRBV4-3 and TRBJ2-1, with 10 bases identical to TRBD2. CDR1 and CDR2 from the germline V gene are LGHNA and YSLEER. Trimming took 2 bases from V and 5 from J; bases not matched to a gene: 6. This CDR3 comprises 16 residues. The CDR3 is CASSQLAGELHNEQFF. CDR3 bases: TGCGCCAGCAGCCAACTAGCGGGAGAATTGCACAATGAGCAGTTCTTC.

The chain uses TRBV7-9 and TRBJ1-2; D not certain. Trimming took off 6 bases at V and 5 bases at J, with 13 bases between the two ends. The CDR3 runs 13 residues. CDR1 SEHNR and CDR2 FQNEAQ come from the germline V gene (reference sequence). CDR3 coding DNA: TGTGCCAGCAGACACGACAAGCCGTATGGCTACACCTTC. Translating gives CASRHDKPYGYTF.

The V and J genes are TRBV6-1 and TRBJ1-3; no definite D call. The V gene lost 6 bases and the J gene lost 6 bases, with 3 bases spanning the gap. Germline-derived CDR1 and CDR2 are MNHNS and SASEGT. CDR3 size: 10 residues. CDR3 in amino acids: CASSQNTIYF. CDR3 coding DNA: TGTGCCAGCAGCCAAAACACCATATATTTT.

V gene TRBV21-1 combines with J gene TRBJ1-1; the table's D call, TRBD1, was not checked against the DNA. TRBV21-1 is classified as a pseudogene. The CDR3 loop spans 14 amino acids. The CDR3 DNA sequence: TGTGCCAGCAGCAAGCACACAGGGGGCTTGGAAGCTTTCTTT. It translates to CASSKHTGGLEAFF.

This clone was recorded a few times. The CDR3: CASSLEQTMNTEAFF. In nucleotides, the CDR3 is TGTGCCAGCAGCTTGGAACAGACTATGAACACTGAAGCTTTCTTT. The genes are TRBV5-6 and TRBJ1-1; no reliable D call. The CDR3 loop spans 15 amino acids. Trimming took off 0 bases at V and 0 bases at J, with 9 bases between the two ends. From germline, CDR1 is SGHDT and CDR2 YYEEEE.

The chain uses TRBV27 and TRBJ2-7; maybe TRBD2 (6 bases). Trimming shortened V by 6 bases and J by 3 bases, and 12 bases separated the two germline ends. CDR3 size: 13 residues. The germline V gene encodes CDR1 MNHEY and CDR2 SMNVEV (reference sequence). For the CDR3, the DNA is TGTGCCAGCAGCCTGGGACTTTACTACGAGCAGTACTTC. It is translated as CASSLGLYYEQYF.

The V gene is TRBV5-5, the J gene TRBJ2-1; a possible D gene is TRBD2 (6 bases). The CDR3 covers 15 residues. The V and J ends lost 7 bases and 2 bases respectively, with 16 bases between them. Germline values: CDR1 SGHKS, CDR2 YYEKEE (reference sequence). In nucleotides, the CDR3 is TGTGCCAGCGCTGGGGGGATCGGGACCTACAATGAGCAGTTCTTC. This sequence encodes CASAGGIGTYNEQFF.

This chain connects TRBV7-9 to TRBJ2-7; 7 nucleotides agree with TRBD2. The CDR3 runs 15 residues. V lost 1 base to trimming and J lost 0 bases; unmatched junction nucleotides: 3. Germline V gene data show CDR1 as SEHNR and CDR2 as FQNEAQ (reference sequence). The CDR3, as DNA: TGTGCCAGCAGCTTAGAGGGCGGGAGCTCCTACGAGCAGTACTTC. It translates to CASSLEGGSSYEQYF.

V gene TRBV7-9 combines with J gene TRBJ2-5, with D possibly matching TRBD2 (7 bases). Trimming stripped 8 bases from V and 4 bases from J, with 23 bases between. The CDR3 totals 16 residues. Germline V gene sequence: CDR1 SEHNR, CDR2 FQNEAQ (reference sequence). As DNA, the CDR3 is TGTGCCAGCTCCTCTCGGGGGGCTAGCTTAGGAGAGACCCAGTACTTC. It translates to CASSSRGASLGETQYF.

The CDR3 region is CASSPGGEGGAYEQYF. CDR3 sequence (DNA): TGTGCCAGCAGCCCAGGTGGGGAAGGGGGCGCCTACGAGCAGTACTTC. The chain employs TRBV5-4 and TRBJ2-7; TRBD1 aligns across 7 bases. The CDR3 runs to 16 residues. J lost 2 bases, V lost 4 bases, and 12 bases had no gene match. Germline CDR1 and CDR2: SGHNT and YYREEE (reference sequence).